Presented here are 32 T cell receptor beta chains from one specimen sequenced in a study of OX40 agonist ivuxolimab in advanced cancers. Repertoires were generated with immunoSEQ multiplex PCR, while TCRdb's copy carries only in-frame clones and drops some. The top ten clones hold roughly a tenth of a sample with some 31,000 clones, just over 90% of them seen once. The sample was CD4+ or CD8+ T cells sorted from blood, taken in a trial of the OX40 agonist ivuxolimab. These TCRs come from an adult with an advanced solid tumor such as melanoma, head and neck, liver or kidney cancer.

The chain links TRBV6-6 to TRBJ2-2; D may be TRBD1 (5 bases). The germline CDR1 and CDR2 sequences are MNHNY and SVGAGI (reference sequence). V lost 6 bases and J 4 bases, leaving 9 bases between the germline ends. This CDR3 is 13 amino acids long. The CDR3 nucleotides read TGTGCCAGCAGCCAGCAGGGCACCGGGGAGCTGTTTTTT. Amino acid sequence: CASSQQGTGELFF.

The chain recombines TRBV9 with TRBJ2-3; D call uncertain. Trimming took off 0 bases at V and 0 bases at J, with 8 bases between the two ends. Germline V gene data show CDR1 as SGDLS and CDR2 as YYNGEE. This CDR3 has 15 residues. CDR3: CASSVAGHSTDTQYF. CDR3 bases: TGTGCCAGCAGCGTAGCTGGCCACAGCACAGATACGCAGTATTTT.

V is TRBV7-9 and J is TRBJ1-5; D is ambiguous. The V gene lost 3 bases and the J gene lost 2 bases, with 2 bases spanning the gap. This CDR3 has 12 amino acids. Germline-derived CDR1 and CDR2 are SEHNR and FQNEAQ (reference sequence). The CDR3 here is CASSLGNQPQHF. CDR3 DNA sequence: TGTGCCAGCAGCTTGGGCAATCAGCCCCAGCATTTT.

This clone was recorded only once. The V and J genes are TRBV5-4 and TRBJ2-7, with TRBD2 matching 7 bases. Germline V gives CDR1 SGHNT, CDR2 YYREEE (reference sequence). V shed 3 bases, J shed 1 base, and the junction held 4 bases outside the gene matches. This CDR3 has 14 residues. As DNA, the CDR3 is TGTGCCAGCAGCTCAGCGGGGAAATCCTACGAGCAGTACTTC. Translated, it gives CASSSAGKSYEQYF.

The rearrangement uses TRBV6-1 and TRBJ1-5; the D gene is possibly TRBD1 (5 bases). The CDR3 has 14 amino acids. The V end was cut by 4 bases, the J end by 5 bases, with 12 bases between. CDR1 and CDR2 (germline): MNHNS, SASEGT. Here the CDR3 reads CASSGGESHQPQHF. In DNA, the CDR3 is TGTGCCAGCAGTGGGGGCGAATCTCATCAGCCCCAGCATTTT.

The chain uses TRBV7-2 and TRBJ2-7, with D perhaps assigned TRBD1 or TRBD2 (5 bases each). The germline gives CDR1 SGHTA, CDR2 FQGNSA. The CDR3 spans 14 residues. Trimming shortened V by 3 bases and J by 5 bases, and 14 bases separated the two germline ends. CDR3 nucleotides: TGTGCCAGCAGCTTTCCTCCCGGGACCGACGAGCAGTACTTC. Translation gives CASSFPPGTDEQYF.

By frequency in the sample, this clone is medium-sized. The junction departs from germline at one end; a sequencing error may be responsible. In DNA form, the CDR3 reads TGTGCCAGCAGCATAGGACAGGCGGAAGGCTACACCTTC. It specifies CASSIGQAEGYTF. The rearrangement links TRBV13 to TRBJ1-2; 7 nucleotides align to TRBD1. Per germline, CDR1 PRHDT and CDR2 FYEKMQ (reference sequence). The CDR3 has 13 amino acids. Variable domain in full (rest from reference TRBV13 and TRBJ1-2): AAGVIQSPRHLIKEKRETATLKCYPIPRHDTVYWYQQGPGQDPQFLISFYEKMQSDKGSIPDRFSAQQFSDYHSELNMSSLELGDSALYFCASSIGQAEGYTFGSGTRLTVV.

The chain employs TRBV5-5 and TRBJ2-5; TRBD2 matches at 9 bases. V lost 4 bases and J lost 5; bases outside the gene matches: 12. From germline, CDR1 is SGHKS and CDR2 YYEKEE (reference sequence). CDR3 size: 16 residues. The CDR3 nucleotides are TGTGCCAGCAGCCTATCCGGGACTAGCCTCTTCGAGACCCAGTACTTC. Translated: CASSLSGTSLFETQYF.

The chain links TRBV5-1 to TRBJ1-4; tentatively, D is TRBD1 (6 bases). The germline V and J ends were trimmed by 9 bases and 0 bases, with 21 bases remaining between them. Germline V lookup: CDR1 SGHRS, CDR2 YFSETQ. The CDR3 has 17 amino acids. The CDR3 coding sequence is TGCGCCATCGCCCCCGGACAGCAGCAAACAACTAATGAAAAACTGTTTTTT. It translates to CAIAPGQQQTTNEKLFF.

The chain combines TRBV6-5 with TRBJ1-1, with a possible D match to TRBD1 (6 bases). This CDR3 spans 14 amino acids. Germline V gene data show CDR1 as MNHEY and CDR2 as SVGAGI. V dropped 2 bases and J dropped 2 bases, with 9 bases sitting between them. CDR3 in amino acids: CASSYGGGNTEAFF. CDR3 coding DNA: TGTGCCAGCAGTTACGGGGGGGGCAACACTGAAGCTTTCTTT.

The rearrangement links TRBV20-1 to TRBJ1-2; no reliable D call. The germline V gene encodes CDR1 DFQATT and CDR2 SNEGSKA (reference sequence). V lost 6 bases to trimming and J lost 7 bases, with 12 bases between them. The CDR3 runs 11 residues. The CDR3 loop is CSAGPLSGYTF. In DNA form, the CDR3 reads TGCAGTGCCGGGCCCCTGAGTGGCTACACCTTC.

The V call is TRBV29-1, the J call TRBJ2-7, with D hard to call. Germline V gene data show CDR1 as SQVTM and CDR2 as ANQGSEA. The length of the CDR3 is 14 residues. The V end lost 1 base, the J end lost 1 base, and 11 bases lay between the germline ends. The CDR3 DNA follows: TGCAGCGTTGAAGTCCCCCCTGGGTCCTACGAGCAGTACTTC. Translated: CSVEVPPGSYEQYF.

This chain uses TRBV18 with TRBJ1-5; the D gene is possibly TRBD1 (6 bases). Trimming took 4 bases from V and 5 from J, leaving 18 bases between them. The germline V gene encodes CDR1 KGHSH and CDR2 LQKENI. This CDR3 has 16 residues. The CDR3 protein is CASSLTGGAGDQPQHF. CDR3 DNA sequence: TGTGCCAGCTCACTTACGGGGGGGGCCGGGGATCAGCCCCAGCATTTT. The whole variable domain, remainder taken from reference TRBV18 and TRBJ1-5, is NAGVMQNPRHLVRRRGQEARLRCSPMKGHSHVYWYRQLPEEGLKFMVYLQKENIIDESGMPKERFSAEFPKEGPSILRIQQVVRGDSAAYFCASSLTGGAGDQPQHFGDGTRLSIL.

V gene TRBV7-6 combines with J gene TRBJ2-5; D is ambiguous. The V end was cut by 1 base, the J end by 1 base, with 13 bases between. Germline CDR1 reads SGHVS; CDR2 reads FNYEAQ. This CDR3 spans 16 amino acids. This CDR3 is CASSLVPSGRQETQYF. The CDR3 nucleotides read TGTGCCAGCAGCTTAGTTCCTTCCGGACGCCAAGAGACCCAGTACTTC.

The V and J genes are TRBV14 and TRBJ2-7, with D unclear. The CDR3 spans 16 residues. From germline, CDR1 is SGHDN and CDR2 FVKESK. V was cut by 0 bases and J by 3 bases, with 15 bases left in between. CDR3 residues: CASSQDAGTLGYEQYF. In DNA form, the CDR3 reads TGTGCCAGCAGCCAAGATGCAGGAACACTTGGCTACGAGCAGTACTTC.

This clone was found a few times. The chain recombines TRBV6-4 with TRBJ2-3, with D possibly being TRBD1 or TRBD2 (5 bases each). The CDR3 is made up of 19 amino acids. V was trimmed by 0 bases and J by 2 bases, leaving 21 bases between them. CDR1 and CDR2 from the germline V gene are MRHNA and SNTAGT. CDR3 loop: CASSDSPGGYGGNTDTQYF. The DNA of the CDR3 is TGTGCCAGCAGTGACTCCCCCGGAGGCTATGGGGGTAACACAGATACGCAGTATTTT.

The gene calls are TRBV27 and TRBJ2-3; D possibly uses TRBD1 or TRBD2 (5 bases each). The germline CDR1 and CDR2 sequences are MNHEY and SMNVEV (reference sequence). V lost 6 bases and J lost 5, with 15 bases in between. The CDR3 totals 14 residues. CDR3 protein: CASRTGGSGDTQYF. CDR3 sequence (DNA): TGTGCCAGCAGAACTGGGGGATCGGGAGATACGCAGTATTTT.

This clone showed up just once. The chain recombines TRBV9 with TRBJ2-2; 8 bases fit TRBD1. V shed 7 bases, J shed 7 bases, and the junction held 6 bases outside the gene matches. The CDR3 runs to 13 residues. In germline, CDR1 is SGDLS, CDR2 YYNGEE. The CDR3 reads CASDQGAGGELFF. CDR3 nucleotides: TGTGCCAGCGACCAGGGGGCTGGCGGGGAGCTGTTTTTT. The full variable domain, in which reference TRBV9 and TRBJ2-2 provide the parts outside the CDR3, is DSGVTQTPKHLITATGQRVTLRCSPRSGDLSVYWYQQSLDQGLQFLIQYYNGEERAKGNILERFSAQQFPDLHSELNLSSLELGDSALYFCASDQGAGGELFFGEGSRLTVL.

Here the CDR3 DNA reads TGTGCCAGCTCACCGGCGGACAACTCCTACGAGCAGTACTTC. As protein: CASSPADNSYEQYF. The rearrangement links TRBV18 to TRBJ2-7; tentatively, D is TRBD1 (5 bases). The CDR3 runs to 14 residues. V gave up 3 bases and J gave up 0 bases, with 9 bases separating them. Germline values: CDR1 KGHSH, CDR2 LQKENI. Combining the CDR3 with reference TRBV18 and TRBJ2-7 gives the whole variable domain NAGVMQNPRHLVRRRGQEARLRCSPMKGHSHVYWYRQLPEEGLKFMVYLQKENIIDESGMPKERFSAEFPKEGPSILRIQQVVRGDSAAYFCASSPADNSYEQYFGPGTRLTVT.

CDR3 coding DNA: TGTGCCAGCAGCCCTGTTCGAGGAACGGGCGGACCTAACTATGGCTACACCTTC. Its protein is CASSPVRGTGGPNYGYTF. The chain has TRBV7-9 and TRBJ1-2, with D unclear. Germline V gene data show CDR1 as SEHNR and CDR2 as FQNEAQ (reference sequence). This CDR3 has 18 amino acids. Trimming shortened V by 5 bases and J by 0 bases, and 22 bases separated the two germline ends.

This CDR3 is CASSETPGGGSSYEQYF. The CDR3 DNA reads TGTGCCAGCAGTGAAACTCCGGGCGGGGGTAGCTCCTACGAGCAGTACTTC. The chain couples TRBV6-1 to TRBJ2-7, with TRBD2 matching 7 bases. The CDR3 has 17 amino acids. CDR1 MNHNS and CDR2 SASEGT come from the germline V gene. Losses at the gene ends were 2 bases for V and 0 bases for J; bases not matched to a gene: 10.

The count of this clone is one. V usage is TRBV11-2 and J usage is TRBJ2-7; D remains unclear. Trimming stripped 1 base from V and 6 bases from J, with 10 bases between. The CDR3 loop spans 13 amino acids. CDR1 is SGHAT and CDR2 is FQNNGV in the germline V gene. CDR3 coding DNA: TGTGCCAGCAGCTTAGCCTTCGCTAGCGAGCAGTACTTC. Translation: CASSLAFASEQYF.

The rearrangement links TRBV6-5 to TRBJ1-2; D call uncertain. This CDR3 region has 13 residues. V was pared by 8 bases and J by 8 bases, with 18 bases between. From germline, CDR1 is MNHEY and CDR2 SVGAGI. The chain's CDR3 is CASRSAEAGGYTF. In nucleotides, the CDR3 is TGTGCCAGCCGCTCGGCGGAGGCCGGGGGCTACACCTTC.

The chain carries TRBV7-3 and TRBJ1-5, with 7 nucleotides matching TRBD1. The CDR3 contains 14 residues. The J segment lost 2 bases and the V segment lost 5 bases, leaving 3 bases of the junction unmatched. The germline CDR1 and CDR2 sequences are SGHTA and FQGTGA. The CDR3 spells CASSATGGNQPQHF. The CDR3 DNA follows: TGTGCCAGCAGCGCTACAGGGGGCAATCAGCCCCAGCATTTT.

This clone has a handful of counts. This chain joins TRBV7-9 and TRBJ2-7; 9 bases are shared with TRBD1. Germline V gene lookup returns CDR1 SEHNR and CDR2 FQNEAQ (reference sequence). Unmatched junction bases numbered 11, after V lost 3 bases and J lost 2 bases. This CDR3 comprises 17 residues. CDR3 DNA sequence: TGTGCCAGCAGCTTGGCAACAGGGGGCGCGCGGGCCTACGAGCAGTACTTC. Protein: CASSLATGGARAYEQYF.

The genes are TRBV4-1 and TRBJ2-5; no definite D call. Germline lookup yields CDR1 MGHRA and CDR2 YSYEKL. This CDR3 spans 15 amino acids. With 4 bases removed from V and 5 bases from J, the gap between germline ends came to 17 bases. The CDR3 nucleotides read TGCGCCAGCAGCCCCCCCCTTAGTACCGGTGAGACCCAGTACTTC. Its translation is CASSPPLSTGETQYF.

V gene TRBV5-6 combines with J gene TRBJ2-7; D perhaps matches TRBD1 (5 bases). Looked up from germline, CDR1 is SGHDT and CDR2 is YYEEEE. The CDR3 spans 14 residues. Trimming shortened V by 2 bases and J by 6 bases, and 15 bases separated the two germline ends. The CDR3 here is CASSFPQGPLEQYF. CDR3 nucleotide sequence: TGTGCCAGCAGCTTTCCCCAGGGCCCCCTCGAGCAGTACTTC.

This clone was counted a single time. The rearrangement joins TRBV30 to TRBJ1-1; unclear D gene. Deletions cut 7 bases from V and 0 bases from J, with 6 bases between. Germline V gives CDR1 GTSNPN, CDR2 SVGIG (reference sequence). This CDR3 has 11 amino acids. The CDR3 nucleotides read TGTGCCTTTTCGATGAACACTGAAGCTTTCTTT. Its translation: CAFSMNTEAFF. The full variable domain, in which reference TRBV30 and TRBJ1-1 provide the parts outside the CDR3, is SQTIHQWPATLVQPVGSPLSLECTVEGTSNPNLYWYRQAAGRGLQLLFYSVGIGQISSEVPQNLSASRPQDRQFILSSKKLLLSDSGFYLCAFSMNTEAFFGQGTRLTVV.

CDR3 DNA: TGCGCCAGCAGCTTGGCGGGATCATACGAGCAGTACTTC. It yields the protein CASSLAGSYEQYF. V gene TRBV5-1 combines with J gene TRBJ2-7, with TRBD2 as a possible D gene (5 bases). V lost 0 bases and J lost 4, with 8 bases in between. The CDR3 loop spans 13 amino acids. Looked up from germline, CDR1 is SGHRS and CDR2 is YFSETQ. Variable domain in full (rest from reference TRBV5-1 and TRBJ2-7): KAGVTQTPRYLIKTRGQQVTLSCSPISGHRSVSWYQQTPGQGLQFLFEYFSETQRNKGNFPGRFSGRQFSNSRSEMNVSTLELGDSALYLCASSLAGSYEQYFGPGTRLTVT.

The chain has TRBV29-1 and TRBJ2-1; maybe TRBD1 (6 bases). The germline V gene encodes CDR1 SQVTM and CDR2 ANQGSEA. V lost 7 bases and J 12 bases, leaving 25 bases between the germline ends. The CDR3 totals 14 residues. The CDR3 loop is CSAKRAGETIGQFF. CDR3 bases: TGCAGCGCAAAACGGGCAGGGGAAACAATCGGGCAGTTCTTC.

This chain links TRBV25-1 with TRBJ2-5, with 7 bases that match TRBD1. Near its end, the DNA agrees better with TRBJ2-7, so the J call may be wrong. Germline CDR1 and CDR2: MGHDK and SYGVNS. The CDR3 totals 12 residues. CDR3 loop: CASSKGGFEQYF. The CDR3 coding sequence is TGTGCCAGCAGTAAAGGGGGCTTCGAGCAGTACTTC.

The chain joins TRBV30 to TRBJ1-1; D perhaps matches TRBD1 (5 bases). The CDR3 contains 14 residues. Germline V gene lookup returns CDR1 GTSNPN and CDR2 SVGIG (reference sequence). Trimming pared 0 bases from V and 2 bases from J, leaving 10 bases between. CDR3 residues: CAWSVGVGNTEAFF. CDR3 DNA sequence: TGTGCCTGGAGTGTGGGGGTCGGTAACACTGAAGCTTTCTTT.